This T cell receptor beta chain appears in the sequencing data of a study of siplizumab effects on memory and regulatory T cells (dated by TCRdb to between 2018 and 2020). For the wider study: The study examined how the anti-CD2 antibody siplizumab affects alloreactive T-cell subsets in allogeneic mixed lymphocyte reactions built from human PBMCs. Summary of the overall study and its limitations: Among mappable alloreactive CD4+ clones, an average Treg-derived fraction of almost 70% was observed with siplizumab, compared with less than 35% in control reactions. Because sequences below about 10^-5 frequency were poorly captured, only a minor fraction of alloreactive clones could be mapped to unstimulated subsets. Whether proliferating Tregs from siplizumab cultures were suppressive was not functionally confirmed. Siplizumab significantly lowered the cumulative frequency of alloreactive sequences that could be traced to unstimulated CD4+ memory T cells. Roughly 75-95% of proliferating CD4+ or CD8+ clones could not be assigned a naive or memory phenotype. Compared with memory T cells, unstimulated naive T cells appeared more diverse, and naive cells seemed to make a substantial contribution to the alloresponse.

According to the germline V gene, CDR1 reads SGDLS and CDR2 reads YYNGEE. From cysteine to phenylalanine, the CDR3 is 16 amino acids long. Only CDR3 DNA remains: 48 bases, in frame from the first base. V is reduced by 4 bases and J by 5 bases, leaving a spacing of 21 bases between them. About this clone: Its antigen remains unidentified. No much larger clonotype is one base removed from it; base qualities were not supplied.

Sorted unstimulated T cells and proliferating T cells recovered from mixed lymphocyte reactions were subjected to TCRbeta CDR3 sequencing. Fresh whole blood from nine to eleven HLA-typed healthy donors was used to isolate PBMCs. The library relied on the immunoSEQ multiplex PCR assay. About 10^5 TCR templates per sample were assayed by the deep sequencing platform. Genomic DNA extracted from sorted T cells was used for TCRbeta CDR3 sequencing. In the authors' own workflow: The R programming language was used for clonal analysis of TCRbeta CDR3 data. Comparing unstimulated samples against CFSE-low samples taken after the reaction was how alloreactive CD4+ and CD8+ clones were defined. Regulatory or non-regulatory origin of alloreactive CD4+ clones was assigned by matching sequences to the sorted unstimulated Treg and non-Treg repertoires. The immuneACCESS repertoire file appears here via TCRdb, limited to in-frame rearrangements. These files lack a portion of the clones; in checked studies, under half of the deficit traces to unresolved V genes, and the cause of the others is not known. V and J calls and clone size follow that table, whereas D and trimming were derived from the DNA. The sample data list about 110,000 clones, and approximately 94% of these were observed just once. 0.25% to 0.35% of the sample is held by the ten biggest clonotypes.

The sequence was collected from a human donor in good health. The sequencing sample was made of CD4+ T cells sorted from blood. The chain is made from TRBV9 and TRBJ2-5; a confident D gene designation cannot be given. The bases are TGTGCCAGCAGCACCACGTCGATAGGCAGAAGGGAGACCCAGTACTTC. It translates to CASSTTSIGRRETQYF.